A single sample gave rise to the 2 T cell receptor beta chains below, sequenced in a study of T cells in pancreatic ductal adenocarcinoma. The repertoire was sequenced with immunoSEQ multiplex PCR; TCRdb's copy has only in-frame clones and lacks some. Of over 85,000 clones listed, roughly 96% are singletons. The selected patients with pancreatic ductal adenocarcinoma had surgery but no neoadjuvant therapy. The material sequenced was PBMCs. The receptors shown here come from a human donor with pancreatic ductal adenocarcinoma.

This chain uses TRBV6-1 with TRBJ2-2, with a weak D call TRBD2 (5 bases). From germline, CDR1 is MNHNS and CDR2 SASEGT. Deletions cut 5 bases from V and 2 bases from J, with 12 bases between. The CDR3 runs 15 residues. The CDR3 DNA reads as TGTGCCAGCAGTCCCCGGGATCTAAACACCGGGGAGCTGTTTTTT. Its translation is CASSPRDLNTGELFF.

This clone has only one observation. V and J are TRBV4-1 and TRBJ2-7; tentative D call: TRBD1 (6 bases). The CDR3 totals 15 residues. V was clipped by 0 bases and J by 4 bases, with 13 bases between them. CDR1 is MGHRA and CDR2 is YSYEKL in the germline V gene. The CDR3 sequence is CASSQDRTDLYEQYF. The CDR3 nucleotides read TGCGCCAGCAGCCAAGACAGGACAGATTTGTACGAGCAGTACTTC.